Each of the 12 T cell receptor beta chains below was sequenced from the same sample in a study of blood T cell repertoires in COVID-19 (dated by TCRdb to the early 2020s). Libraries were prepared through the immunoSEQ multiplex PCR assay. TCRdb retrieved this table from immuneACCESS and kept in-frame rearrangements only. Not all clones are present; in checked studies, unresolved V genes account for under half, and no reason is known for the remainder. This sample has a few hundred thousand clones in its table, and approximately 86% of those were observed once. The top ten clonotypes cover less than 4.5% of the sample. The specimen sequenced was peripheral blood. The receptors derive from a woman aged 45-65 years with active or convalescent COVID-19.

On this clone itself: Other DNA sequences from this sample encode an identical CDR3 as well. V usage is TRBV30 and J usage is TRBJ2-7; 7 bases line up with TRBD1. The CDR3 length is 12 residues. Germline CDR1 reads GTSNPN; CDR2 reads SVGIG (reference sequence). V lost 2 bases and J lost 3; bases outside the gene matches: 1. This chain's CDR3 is CAWSWTGYEQYF. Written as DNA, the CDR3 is TGTGCCTGGAGTTGGACAGGCTACGAGCAGTACTTC.

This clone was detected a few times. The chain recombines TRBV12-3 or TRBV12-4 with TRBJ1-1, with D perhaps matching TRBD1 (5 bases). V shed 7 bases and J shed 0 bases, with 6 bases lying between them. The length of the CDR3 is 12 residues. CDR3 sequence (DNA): TGTGCCAGCAACAGGCTGAACACTGAAGCTTTCTTT. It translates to CASNRLNTEAFF.

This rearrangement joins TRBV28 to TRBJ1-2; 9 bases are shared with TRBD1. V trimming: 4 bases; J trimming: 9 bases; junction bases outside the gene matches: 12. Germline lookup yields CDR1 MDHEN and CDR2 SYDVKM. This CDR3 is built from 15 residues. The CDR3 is CASSWGQGTGMSYTF. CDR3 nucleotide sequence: TGTGCCAGCAGTTGGGGACAAGGGACAGGGATGAGCTACACCTTC.

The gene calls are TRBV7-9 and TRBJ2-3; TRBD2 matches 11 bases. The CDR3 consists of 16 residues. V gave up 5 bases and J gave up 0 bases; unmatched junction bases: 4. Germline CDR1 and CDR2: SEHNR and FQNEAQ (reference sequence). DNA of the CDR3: TGTGCCAGCAGCCCGACTAGCGGGGTTAGCACAGATACGCAGTATTTT. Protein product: CASSPTSGVSTDTQYF.

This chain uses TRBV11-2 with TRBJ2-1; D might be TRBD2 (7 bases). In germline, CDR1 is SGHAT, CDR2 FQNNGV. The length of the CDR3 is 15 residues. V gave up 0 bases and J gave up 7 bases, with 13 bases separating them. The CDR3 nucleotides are TGTGCCAGCAGCTTAGAATGGGGGAGGGGGAATGAGCAGTTCTTC. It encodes CASSLEWGRGNEQFF. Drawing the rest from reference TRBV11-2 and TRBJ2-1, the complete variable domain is EAGVAQSPRYKIIEKRQSVAFWCNPISGHATLYWYQQILGQGPKLLIQFQNNGVVDDSQLPKDRFSAERLKGVDSTLKIQPAKLEDSAVYLCASSLEWGRGNEQFFGPGTRLTVL.

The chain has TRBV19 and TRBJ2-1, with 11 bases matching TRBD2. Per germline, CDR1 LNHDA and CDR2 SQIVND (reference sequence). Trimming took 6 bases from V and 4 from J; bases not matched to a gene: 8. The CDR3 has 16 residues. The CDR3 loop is CASSDRLAGGYNEQFF. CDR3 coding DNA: TGTGCCAGTAGCGACCGCTTAGCGGGAGGGTACAATGAGCAGTTCTTC.

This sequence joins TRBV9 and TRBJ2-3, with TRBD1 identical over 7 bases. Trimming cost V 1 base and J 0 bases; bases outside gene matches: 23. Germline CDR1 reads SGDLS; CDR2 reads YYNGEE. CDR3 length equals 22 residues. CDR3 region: CASSVSNPGQFSSFTSTDTQYF. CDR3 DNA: TGTGCCAGCAGCGTATCAAACCCGGGACAGTTCTCCTCTTTTACTAGCACAGATACGCAGTATTTT.

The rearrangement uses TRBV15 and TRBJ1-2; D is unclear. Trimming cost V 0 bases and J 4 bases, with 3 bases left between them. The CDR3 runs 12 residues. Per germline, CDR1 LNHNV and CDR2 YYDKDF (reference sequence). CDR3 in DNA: TGTGCCACCAGCAGAGACAGCTATGGCTACACCTTC. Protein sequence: CATSRDSYGYTF.

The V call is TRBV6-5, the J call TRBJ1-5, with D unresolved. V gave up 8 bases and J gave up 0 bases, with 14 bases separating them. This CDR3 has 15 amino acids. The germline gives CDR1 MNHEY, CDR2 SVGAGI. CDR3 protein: CASVWEAYSNQPQHF. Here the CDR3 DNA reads TGTGCCAGCGTGTGGGAGGCTTATAGCAATCAGCCCCAGCATTTT.

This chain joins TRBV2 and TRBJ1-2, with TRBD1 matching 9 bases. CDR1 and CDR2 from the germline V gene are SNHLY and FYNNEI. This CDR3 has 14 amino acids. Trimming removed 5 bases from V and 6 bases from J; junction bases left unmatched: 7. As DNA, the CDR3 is TGTGCCAGCAGTCGGGACAGGGAAGGAGATGGCTACACCTTC. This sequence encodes CASSRDREGDGYTF.

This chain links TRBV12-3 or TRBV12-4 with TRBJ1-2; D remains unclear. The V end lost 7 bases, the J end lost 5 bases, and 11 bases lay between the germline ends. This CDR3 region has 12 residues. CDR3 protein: CASTLGSYGYTF. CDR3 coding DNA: TGTGCCAGCACCCTTGGGAGTTATGGCTACACCTTC.

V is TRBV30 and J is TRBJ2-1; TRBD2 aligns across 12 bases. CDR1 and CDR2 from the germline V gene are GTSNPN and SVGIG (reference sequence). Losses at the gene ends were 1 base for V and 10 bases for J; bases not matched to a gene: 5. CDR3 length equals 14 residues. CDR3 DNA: TGTGCCTGGAGTGCTAGCGGGAGGGCTGGGGAGCAGTTCTTC. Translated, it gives CAWSASGRAGEQFF.